Each of the 25 T cell receptor beta chains below was sequenced from the same sample in a study of Graves' ophthalmopathy and Graves' hyperthyroidism. The authors amplified TCR beta CDR3 regions, and they did so from RNA transcripts for repertoire sequencing. RT-PCR in the first round used HTBI primers; a second-round multiplex PCR followed. TCRdb called the multiplex PCR reads again in MiXCR, with one record for every CDR3 protein. The sample consists of about 620,000 distinct CDR3 sequences, about 24% of them appearing once. The sequenced sample was peripheral blood. All receptors derive from a woman aged 18-29 years with stable Graves' hyperthyroidism. Some clones in this sample may be carry-over from other donors' samples.

This clonotype has ten or more counts. The chain couples TRBV20-1 to TRBJ1-1, with D tentatively TRBD1 (5 bases). The CDR3 length is 13 residues. Trimming pared 1 base from V and 1 base from J, leaving 7 bases between. In germline, CDR1 is DFQATT, CDR2 SNEGSKA (reference sequence). The CDR3 coding sequence is TGCAGTGCTAGAGGCAGGGAGAACACTGAAGCTTTCTTT. Translation gives CSARGRENTEAFF.

This clonotype was recorded at least ten times. The chain has TRBV15 and TRBJ1-5; D remains ambiguous. Germline V gene lookup returns CDR1 LNHNV and CDR2 YYDKDF (reference sequence). The CDR3 covers 15 residues. Between the trimmed V and J ends, which lost 0 bases and 1 base, there was a span of 7 bases. CDR3 residues: CATSRDLTSNQPQHF. For the CDR3, the DNA is TGTGCCACCAGCAGAGATTTGACAAGCAATCAGCCCCAGCATTTT.

This clonotype was found many times. The genes are TRBV6-1 and TRBJ1-2, with D tentatively TRBD1 (5 bases). Germline V gene lookup returns CDR1 MNHNS and CDR2 SASEGT. The V end lost 8 bases, the J end lost 10 bases, and 17 bases lay between the germline ends. The CDR3 is 12 residues long. The CDR3 nucleotides read TGTGCCAGCGGAAGTAGGGGCCCAGCCTACACCTTC. Amino acids: CASGSRGPAYTF.

This clonotype came up a few times. Given the absence of the conserved phenylalanine or tryptophan at the CDR3 end, a read error is likely. The V gene is TRBV11-2, the J gene TRBJ1-1, with D hard to call. Trimming shortened V by 0 bases and J by 1 base, and 9 bases separated the two germline ends. CDR3 length: 15 residues. From germline, CDR1 is SGHAT and CDR2 FQNNGV. CDR3 loop: CASSLEGSRNTEAFS. Written as DNA, the CDR3 is TGTGCCAGCAGCTTAGAAGGCAGCCGGAACACTGAAGCTTTCTCT.

This clonotype was detected ten times or more. The chain employs TRBV30 and TRBJ1-2; no clear D. There are 11 residues in the CDR3. CDR1 is GTSNPN and CDR2 is SVGIG in the germline V gene (reference sequence). Trimming pared 1 base from V and 5 bases from J, leaving 5 bases between. The CDR3 DNA is TGTGCCTGGAGTGGGGTTTATGGCTACACCTTC. Amino acids: CAWSGVYGYTF.

The table lists this clonotype with many counts. The V gene is TRBV28, the J gene TRBJ2-7; TRBD1 agrees at 8 bases. This CDR3 spans 16 amino acids. Germline CDR1 reads MDHEN; CDR2 reads SYDVKM. V was clipped by 7 bases and J by 2 bases; unmatched bases: 13. The CDR3 loop is CASTPSTTGVPYEQYF. The CDR3 DNA reads as TGTGCCAGCACGCCTTCCACGACAGGGGTACCCTACGAGCAGTACTTC.

This rearrangement joins TRBV3-1 to TRBJ2-5; D not certain. Germline V lookup: CDR1 LGHDT, CDR2 YNNKEL (reference sequence). There are 12 residues in the CDR3. V was clipped by 3 bases and J by 4 bases, with 6 bases between them. CDR3 loop: CASSQGTETQYF. CDR3 bases: TGTGCCAGCAGCCAGGGTACAGAGACCCAGTACTTC.

This clonotype has more than one count but fewer than ten. The CDR3 DNA reads TGTGCCAGCAGCGAACTCAAGGACAGACGTCACCAAGAGACCCAGTACTTC. Translation: CASSELKDRRHQETQYF. This chain joins TRBV6-1 and TRBJ2-5, with a tentative D call TRBD1 (6 bases). This CDR3 region has 17 residues. V was clipped by 6 bases and J by 0 bases, with 20 bases between them. The germline gives CDR1 MNHNS, CDR2 SASEGT.

At least ten counts were recorded for this clonotype. Sequence at one end of the junction differs from germline and may be a read error. The V gene is TRBV6-2 or TRBV6-3, the J gene TRBJ1-3; D not certain. CDR3 length equals 13 residues. Germline V gene sequence: CDR1 MNHEY, CDR2 SVGEGT. CDR3 residues: CASSYRLGLLLSF. The CDR3 DNA sequence: TGTGCCAGCAGTTACCGACTCGGATTACTATTAAGTTTT.

This clonotype appeared a few times. V usage is TRBV20-1 and J usage is TRBJ2-7; D possibly corresponds to TRBD1 (6 bases). Germline loops: CDR1 DFQATT, CDR2 SNEGSKA (reference sequence). The CDR3 covers 12 residues. Trimming left V 5 bases short and J 2 bases short, with 10 bases between. CDR3 DNA sequence: TGCAGTGCTCTCGACAGGACCTACGAGCAGTACTTC. This codes for CSALDRTYEQYF.

Turning to this clonotype: A much larger clone sits a single nucleotide away, making a read error possible. The V gene is TRBV7-9, the J gene TRBJ2-5; 7 bases align to TRBD1. CDR1 and CDR2 (germline): SEHNR, FQNEAQ (reference sequence). This CDR3 contains 14 residues. CDR3 sequence: CVSSTRTGQETQYF. The CDR3 bases are TGTGTCAGCAGCACCAGGACAGGTCAAGAGACCCAGTACTTC.

The rearrangement uses TRBV20-1 and TRBJ2-7, with 7 positions matching TRBD2. This CDR3 region has 16 residues. Germline V lookup: CDR1 DFQATT, CDR2 SNEGSKA (reference sequence). J was trimmed by 3 bases and V by 0 bases; bases with no gene match: 11. The CDR3 is CSARDFMGGDLYEQYF. The CDR3 DNA reads TGCAGTGCTAGAGATTTCATGGGAGGGGACCTCTACGAGCAGTACTTC.

This clonotype turned up a few times. The CDR3: CASSFRVAGNTIYF. Here the CDR3 DNA reads TGTGCCAGCAGTTTCAGGGTTGCTGGAAACACCATATATTTT. The chain recombines TRBV28 with TRBJ1-3; possibly TRBD1 for D (5 bases). CDR3 length: 14 residues. CDR1 and CDR2 from the germline V gene are MDHEN and SYDVKM. The ends were cut back, 3 bases at V and 2 bases at J, with 8 bases in the middle.

This clonotype has a count of ten or more. This chain uses TRBV6-5 with TRBJ2-5, with 9 bases fitting TRBD2. With V trimmed by 2 bases and J by 5 bases, 6 bases remained unmatched. CDR3 length: 15 amino acids. Per germline, CDR1 MNHEY and CDR2 SVGAGI. This chain's CDR3 is CASSYGTSIIETQYF. CDR3 bases: TGTGCCAGCAGTTACGGGACTAGCATCATCGAGACCCAGTACTTC.

The rearrangement links TRBV6-5 to TRBJ1-1; D call uncertain. V lost 6 bases and J lost 8, with 10 bases in between. The CDR3 is 11 amino acids. Germline V gene lookup returns CDR1 MNHEY and CDR2 SVGAGI. The CDR3 protein is CASRYKDEAFF. The DNA for the CDR3 is TGTGCCAGCAGATACAAGGACGAAGCTTTCTTT.

The CDR3 sequence is CASSDGTGKNGELFF. The CDR3 DNA reads as TGTGCCAGCAGTGATGGGACAGGGAAGAACGGGGAGCTGTTTTTT. This chain connects TRBV6-1 to TRBJ2-2; 9 bases align to TRBD1. The ends lost 3 bases at V and 7 bases at J; junction bases unmatched: 6. The CDR3 is 15 residues long. Germline-derived CDR1 and CDR2 are MNHNS and SASEGT.

This clonotype was observed at least ten times. This chain connects TRBV6-6 to TRBJ2-2; no reliable D call. The length of the CDR3 is 14 residues. The V gene lost 7 bases and the J gene lost 15 bases, with 24 bases spanning the gap. Germline CDR1 and CDR2: MNHNY and SVGAGI (reference sequence). CDR3 DNA sequence: TGTGCCAGCACCTTCTCCATGGGCAGCTTAATGATGTTTTTT. As protein: CASTFSMGSLMMFF.

Ten or more counts support this clonotype. The chain carries TRBV3-1 and TRBJ2-2; D ambiguous. Germline CDR1 is LGHDT and CDR2 is YNNKEL (reference sequence). Trimming stripped 3 bases from V and 4 bases from J, with 3 bases between. CDR3 length equals 12 residues. CDR3 in DNA: TGTGCCAGCAGCCATTTCACCGGGGAGCTGTTTTTT. Translating it yields CASSHFTGELFF.

This clonotype was found many times. The chain is built from TRBV20-1 and TRBJ1-1, with a tentative D call TRBD1 (6 bases). Looked up from germline, CDR1 is DFQATT and CDR2 is SNEGSKA (reference sequence). Trimming removed 3 bases at V and 5 bases at J, with 13 bases between. This CDR3 spans 13 amino acids. The CDR3 protein is CSASRGRITEAFF. As DNA, the CDR3 is TGCAGTGCTAGTAGGGGGAGGATTACTGAAGCTTTCTTT.

This clonotype has just a few counts. The chain is built from TRBV7-9 and TRBJ1-1; D is uncertain. The V gene's germline CDR1 is SEHNR and CDR2 FQNEAQ (reference sequence). CDR3 length: 11 amino acids. V lost 3 bases and J lost 8, with 7 bases in between. Written as DNA, the CDR3 is TGTGCCAGCAGCTTGGAGCCAGAAGCTTTCTTT. Encoded protein: CASSLEPEAFF.

The chain couples TRBV24-1 to TRBJ2-1, with 10 bases lining up with TRBD1. Germline loops: CDR1 KGHDR, CDR2 SFDVKD. This CDR3 is 13 amino acids long. J lost 8 bases, V lost 10 bases, and 7 bases had no gene match. The DNA of the CDR3 is TGTGCCACGAACGACAGGGGGCATGATGAGCAGTTCTTC. Translated, it gives CATNDRGHDEQFF.

This clonotype has a count of ten or more. The CDR3 spells CASSLNRGDEQYF. The CDR3 bases are TGCGCCAGCAGCTTGAACAGGGGTGACGAGCAGTACTTC. The rearrangement joins TRBV5-1 to TRBJ2-7, with TRBD1 identical over 7 bases. This CDR3 has 13 amino acids. The J segment lost 5 bases and the V segment lost 1 base, leaving 3 bases of the junction unmatched. CDR1 and CDR2 from the germline V gene are SGHRS and YFSETQ.

This clonotype was seen a few times. The rearrangement links TRBV6-1 to TRBJ2-4; D ambiguous. Looked up from germline, CDR1 is MNHNS and CDR2 is SASEGT. Deletions cut 0 bases from V and 1 base from J, with 10 bases between. The CDR3 has 16 amino acids. The CDR3 is CASSEATAGAKNIQYF. CDR3 sequence (DNA): TGTGCCAGCAGTGAAGCGACCGCCGGTGCCAAAAACATTCAGTACTTC.

The table lists this clonotype with a few counts. J is TRBJ2-7 and V is TRBV18; D might be TRBD2 (6 bases). V lost 1 base to trimming and J lost 4 bases, with 11 bases between them. The germline V gene has CDR1 KGHSH and CDR2 LQKENI. The CDR3 covers 14 residues. The CDR3 region has the DNA TGTGCCAGCTCACCACGGGAGGCTGGATACGAGCAGTACTTC. Translating gives CASSPREAGYEQYF.

This clonotype was counted at least ten times. The rearrangement uses TRBV30 and TRBJ1-2, with D perhaps TRBD1 (5 bases). The CDR3 has 12 amino acids. Trimming took 2 bases from V and 8 from J, leaving 12 bases between them. Germline loops: CDR1 GTSNPN, CDR2 SVGIG (reference sequence). The CDR3 nucleotides are TGTGCCTGGAGTCGCGACAGAAGAGGCTACACCTTC. Its protein product is CAWSRDRRGYTF.